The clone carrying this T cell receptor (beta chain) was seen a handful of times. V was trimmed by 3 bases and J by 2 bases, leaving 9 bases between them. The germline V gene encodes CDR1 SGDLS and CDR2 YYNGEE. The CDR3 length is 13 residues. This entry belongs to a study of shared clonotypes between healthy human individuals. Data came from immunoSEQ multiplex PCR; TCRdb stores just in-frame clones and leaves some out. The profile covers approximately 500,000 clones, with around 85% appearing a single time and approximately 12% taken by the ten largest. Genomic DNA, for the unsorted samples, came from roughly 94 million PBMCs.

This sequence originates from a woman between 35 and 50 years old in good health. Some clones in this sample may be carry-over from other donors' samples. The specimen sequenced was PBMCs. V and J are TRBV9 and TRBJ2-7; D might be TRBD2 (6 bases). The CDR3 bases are TGTGCCAGCAGCGACGGCGGGACCTACGAGCAGTACTTC. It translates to CASSDGGTYEQYF.